This TCR beta chain was sequenced during a study of OX40 agonist ivuxolimab in advanced cancers. About the study as a whole: The costimulatory receptor OX40 (CD134) was targeted by ivuxolimab, a fully human IgG2 agonistic monoclonal antibody. A male proportion of 82.7% and a mean age of approximately 62 years, ranging from 23 to 79, were recorded for the dose-escalation cohort. Of the 50 or so patients in dose escalation, some 19 had hepatocellular carcinoma, some 15 had melanoma, 9 had renal cell carcinoma and 9 had head and neck cancer. Prior anti-PD-1, anti-PD-L1 or anti-CTLA-4 therapy was permitted, and checkpoint inhibitors had been received by about 36% of dose-escalation patients. Three dose-escalation patients achieved partial responses, one with hepatocellular carcinoma and two with cutaneous melanoma. The purpose of peripheral TCRbeta sequencing was to test whether ivuxolimab changed TCR sequence diversity and led to clonal T-cell expansion. The paper covers the monotherapy dose-escalation part of the phase I ivuxolimab trial, which included N = 52 patients. Intravenous ivuxolimab was administered to patients every 2 weeks at six dose levels: 0.01, 0.1, 0.3, 1.5, 3 and 10 mg/kg. What the study reported, not specific to this receptor: The antigen specificity of the clonally expanded peripheral T cells was not determined. Low levels of normalized T-cell clonal expansion were also shown by some nonresponding patients. At doses from 0.1 to 3.0 mg/kg, clonal expansion was seen in both CD4+ and CD8+ blood T cells between baseline and week 6. In the 0.1-3.0 mg/kg groups, partial responders had among the lowest normalized peripheral clonal expansion, particularly in CD8+ T cells. After ivuxolimab, CD8+ T cells had more expanded clones than CD4+ T cells on average.

Patients with autoimmune disease history or receiving systemic immunosuppression were excluded from the trial. Peripheral blood for TCR sequencing was drawn from every dose cohort at baseline, at cycle 4 day 1 and at cycle 7 day 1. The samples were taken from a phase I, first-in-human, multicenter, open-label dose-escalation trial of ivuxolimab. The trial enrolled adults with locally advanced or metastatic head and neck squamous cell, hepatocellular, melanoma or renal cell carcinoma. CD4+ and CD8+ T cells were sorted separately from peripheral blood before TCR sequencing. With regard to this clone: Its antigen target is currently unknown. Per-base quality was not reported, and no clone a single base away is much larger than it.

CDR1 is given as SGHKS and CDR2 as YYEKEE, both from the germline V gene (reference sequence). At the junction V is shortened by 7 bases and J by 2 bases, with 18 bases in between. From cysteine to phenylalanine, the CDR3 is 15 amino acids long. Only CDR3 DNA remains: 45 bases, in frame from the first base. For sequencing of the TCRbeta CDR3 region, genomic DNA was extracted from the sorted cells. The immunoSEQ Assay was used for sequencing of TCRbeta CDR3 regions. In TCRdb, the immuneACCESS table is reduced to in-frame sequences with V and J assigned. These tables do not hold every clone; where another copy was compared, an unresolved V gene accounts for under half, and the others remain unexplained. A total of about 79,000 clones appear in this sample, about nine tenths of them only once. About 0.35% of the sample is taken by the ten largest.

The material was CD4+ or CD8+ T cells sorted from blood, obtained in a trial of the OX40 agonist ivuxolimab. This TCR was sampled from an adult with an advanced solid tumor such as melanoma, head and neck, liver or kidney cancer. The chain couples TRBV5-5 to TRBJ1-1, with the D gene uncertain. In nucleotides, the sequence is TGTGCCAGCCAGCTTGGAGCCCGCGGAAACACTGAAGCTTTCTTT. Translated, it reads CASQLGARGNTEAFF.